This T cell receptor (beta chain) appears in the sequencing data of a study of T cells after yellow fever vaccination. Study-wide results and caveats: The booster saw the reappearance of most primary-vaccination clones (roughly 97% CD4, 88% CD8). Shared CD4/CD8 clonotypes were a small share, likely from convergent recombination.

TCRdb re-analysed the 5' RACE reads in MiXCR, keeping a single row per CDR3 protein. This sample has roughly 120,000 distinct CDR3 sequences, with under 9% found just once. In germline, CDR1 is LNHNV, CDR2 YYDKDF (reference sequence). Trimming cost V 0 bases and J 3 bases; bases outside gene matches: 8. The CDR3 has 18 residues. This clonotype was found a few times. What it binds is unknown. The genes are TRBV15 and TRBJ2-1; 10 bases are shared with TRBD2. The sequence derives from a man aged 25 to 40 who received the YFV17D yellow fever vaccine. Specimen: CD8+ T cells sorted from PBMCs, collected 45 days after the yellow fever booster vaccination. Here the CDR3 reads CATSRDQASGSIYNEQFF. The CDR3 bases are TGTGCCACCAGCAGAGATCAGGCTAGCGGGAGTATCTACAATGAGCAGTTCTTC. Complete variable domain (other parts from reference TRBV15 and TRBJ2-1): DAMVIQNPRYQVTQFGKPVTLSCSQTLNHNVMYWYQQKSSQAPKLLFHYYDKDFNNEADTPDNFQSRRPNTSFCFLDIRSPGLGDTAMYLCATSRDQASGSIYNEQFFGPGTRLTVL.